This T cell receptor beta chain was obtained from a study of shared clonotypes between healthy human individuals. Terminally differentiated effector memory CD45RA+ cells were excluded from the naive CD8 cells, which were CD45RO-negative and positively selected for CCR7. The authors distributed each subset's genomic DNA evenly over several immunoSEQ plates. Sequenced by immunoSEQ multiplex PCR; TCRdb stores in-frame clones only, minus some. The table has 1.5 million to 2.5 million clones, about 95% seen once. The CDR3 runs to 14 residues. V gave up 1 base and J gave up 3 bases, with 9 bases separating them. Germline lookup yields CDR1 MNHEY and CDR2 SMNVEV (reference sequence).

Material for sequencing was naive CD8+ T cells sorted from blood. This chain uses TRBV27 with TRBJ1-2; D remains unclear. The clonotype comes from a man between 18 and 35 years old in good health. The CDR3 reads CASSLFVGDYGYTF. The CDR3 DNA reads TGTGCCAGCAGTTTATTCGTCGGGGACTATGGCTACACCTTC.